Listed below are T cell receptor beta chains from one sample, sequenced in a study of cytomegalovirus exposure and HLA in healthy donors. The method was immunoSEQ multiplex PCR; TCRdb's version includes in-frame clones alone and lacks a portion of them. The table includes 150,000 to 200,000 clones, about 81% detected once. The sequencing sample was made of PBMCs. Source of these receptors: a girl aged 2-10 years in good health and CMV-seropositive. Both conserved end residues are part of each CDR3. The order of the fields is clone size, D gene, V gene, J gene, CDR3 protein, CDR3 DNA. A D gene is named only where the DNA matches it firmly. The size field is filled for only some rows; it gives once, few, many or a size class.

abundance: -
d_gene: -
v_gene: TRBV7-9
j_gene: TRBJ2-3
CDR3aa: CASSLAGVGTDTQYF
CDR3nt: TGTGCCAGCAGCTTAGCGGGAGTGGGAACAGATACGCAGTATTTT

abundance: few
d_gene: -
v_gene: TRBV5-6
j_gene: TRBJ2-3
CDR3aa: CASSLGGVASPDTQYF
CDR3nt: TGTGCCAGCAGCTTGGGTGGGGTGGCTAGCCCAGATACGCAGTATTTT

abundance: -
d_gene: -
v_gene: TRBV5-6
j_gene: TRBJ1-1
CDR3aa: CASSLAPGVGTEAFF
CDR3nt: TGTGCCAGCAGCTTGGCCCCCGGGGTCGGCACTGAAGCTTTCTTT

abundance: -
d_gene: TRBD2
v_gene: TRBV6-4
j_gene: TRBJ2-1
CDR3aa: CASSEASGRANEQFF
CDR3nt: TGTGCCAGCAGTGAAGCTAGCGGGAGGGCCAATGAGCAGTTCTTC

abundance: -
d_gene: TRBD2
v_gene: TRBV30
j_gene: TRBJ2-7
CDR3aa: CAWRARGASGGDEQYF
CDR3nt: TGTGCCTGGAGAGCCCGGGGGGCTAGCGGGGGGGACGAGCAGTACTTC

abundance: -
d_gene: -
v_gene: TRBV18
j_gene: TRBJ2-7
CDR3aa: CASSPPGPRGDEQYF
CDR3nt: TGTGCCAGCTCACCACCGGGCCCCAGGGGGGACGAGCAGTACTTC

abundance: once
d_gene: -
v_gene: TRBV4-1
j_gene: TRBJ1-1
CDR3aa: CASSSNRVGRAFTEAFF
CDR3nt: TGCGCCAGCAGCTCCAACAGGGTGGGTAGGGCTTTCACTGAAGCTTTCTTT

abundance: -
d_gene: TRBD2
v_gene: TRBV2
j_gene: TRBJ2-2
CDR3aa: CASSRTSLTGELFF
CDR3nt: TGTGCCAGCAGTAGGACTAGCCTCACCGGGGAGCTGTTTTTT

abundance: -
d_gene: -
v_gene: TRBV27
j_gene: TRBJ1-2
CDR3aa: CASSLTGSYRYGYTF
CDR3nt: TGTGCCAGCAGCCTAACGGGGAGTTACCGCTATGGCTACACCTTC

abundance: few
d_gene: TRBD2
v_gene: TRBV6-1
j_gene: TRBJ2-3
CDR3aa: CASTDRLAATDTQYF
CDR3nt: TGTGCCAGCACCGACCGACTAGCGGCCACAGATACGCAGTATTTT

abundance: -
d_gene: -
v_gene: TRBV30
j_gene: TRBJ1-4
CDR3aa: CAWRRLGEKLFF
CDR3nt: TGTGCCTGGAGGCGGTTGGGTGAAAAACTGTTTTTT

abundance: -
d_gene: TRBD2
v_gene: TRBV2
j_gene: TRBJ2-1
CDR3aa: CASRVLAGVGNEQFF
CDR3nt: TGTGCCAGCCGGGTACTAGCGGGAGTAGGGAATGAGCAGTTCTTC

abundance: -
d_gene: -
v_gene: TRBV19
j_gene: TRBJ2-2
CDR3aa: CASSIDTLPGINTGELFF
CDR3nt: TGTGCCAGTAGTATAGATACCTTGCCCGGGATTAACACCGGGGAGCTGTTTTTT

abundance: -
d_gene: TRBD1
v_gene: TRBV10-3
j_gene: TRBJ2-4
CDR3aa: CATRDRERAKNIQYF
CDR3nt: TGTGCCACCCGGGACAGGGAACGGGCCAAAAACATTCAGTACTTC

abundance: -
d_gene: TRBD1
v_gene: TRBV4-1
j_gene: TRBJ1-4
CDR3aa: CASSQPTGTNEKLFF
CDR3nt: TGCGCCAGCAGCCAACCGACAGGGACTAATGAAAAACTGTTTTTT

abundance: -
d_gene: -
v_gene: TRBV2
j_gene: TRBJ2-7
CDR3aa: CASSERSGIHEQYF
CDR3nt: TGTGCCAGCAGTGAAAGATCGGGGATCCACGAGCAGTACTTC

abundance: -
d_gene: TRBD2
v_gene: TRBV2
j_gene: TRBJ2-1
CDR3aa: CASSEGTSANNEQFF
CDR3nt: TGTGCCAGCAGTGAAGGGACTAGTGCAAACAATGAGCAGTTCTTC